The present entry profiles one T cell receptor beta chain with its context. Its specific antigen is unknown. No per-base quality is available; no much larger clone lies one base away. This sample stems from a study of memory CD4+ T cells and cytomegalovirus serostatus (dated by TCRdb to the late 2010s). In the study overall: The roughly 33 healthy Belgian adults in the cohort included 9 who were CMV seropositive and 24 who were CMV seronegative. To replicate a published TCR-based CMV serostatus classifier, the researchers sequenced the CD4+ memory TCRbeta repertoires of a Belgian cohort whose cytomegalovirus serostatus was known.

The research as a whole found: Only CD4+CD45RO+ memory cells were sequenced, unlike the original study, which covered naive and memory CD4+ and CD8+ populations. The results were interpreted as suggesting that the CMV-associated TCR signature is largely present in the CD4+ memory repertoire. For predicting CMV serostatus, the median bootstrapped AUC was 0.95 using the original framework and about 0.9 using a US-trained random forest. On the Belgian cohort, the classifier built on the original framework reached a median bootstrapped AUC of roughly 0.96, with a 95% CI of 0.76-1.00. Of 164 previously reported CMV-associated TCRbeta sequences, approximately 70 appeared in the CD4+ memory repertoires, each in one to five individuals.

The Quick-DNA Microprep Kit was used to extract genomic DNA from the sorted cells. Amplification of TCRbeta DNA was done with the immunoSEQ hsTCRbeta kit, following the protocol from the manufacturer. TCRbeta libraries were sequenced on an Illumina MiSeq instrument. The paper's data handling went like this. After out-of-frame sequences were removed, 2,204,828 distinct TCRbeta sequences remained, averaging roughly 67,000 per individual. Each individual was scored according to the count of 160 or so previously reported CMV-associated TCRbeta sequences and the total productive distinct TCRbeta count. A beta-binomial model was reimplemented in Python, and random forests from scikit-learn, run with default parameters, were trained on data from the US cohort. On the Belgian cohort, classifier performance was reported as the median AUC, along with percentile confidence intervals, across 10,000 bootstrap iterations. The table comes from immuneACCESS by way of TCRdb, which keeps in-frame sequences with V and J called. Part of the clones is missing from these tables; in studies checked, under half for an unresolved V gene and the rest for unknown reasons. Clone size and the V and J calls come from that table; the DNA yielded D and trimming. Counted in this sample were approximately 50,000 clones; about 68% of them appeared once. Of the sample, over 2% falls within the top ten clones.

A FACSAria II was used to sort memory CD4+ T cells, defined as single viable CD3+CD4+CD8-CD45RO+ cells. CMV serostatus was determined using a Roche Elecsys assay that detects serum IgG against CMV pp150, pp28, p38 and p52. Following thawing, total CD4+ T cells were enriched through positive selection using CD4 magnetic microbeads. The samples came from a different study that was designed specifically to examine the CD4+ T cell memory repertoire. Following standard operating procedures, peripheral blood mononuclear cells were isolated and cryopreserved, while serum was kept at -80 degrees C. The staining relied on CD3-PerCP (BW264/56), CD4-APC (RPA-T4), CD45RO-PE (UCHT1) and CD8-Pacific Orange (3B5) antibodies, and Sytox blue was used to exclude non-viable cells. The CDR3 starts with the cysteine, ends with the phenylalanine, and has 14 residues. Only the CDR3 portion is preserved as DNA: 42 bases, with reading frame beginning at the first base. Per the germline V gene, MNHNS is the CDR1 and SASEGT is the CDR2. Trimming takes 4 bases from V and 0 bases from J, and the germline ends sit 9 bases apart.

The sequencing sample was made of memory CD4+ T cells from blood. In this chain, TRBV6-1 is recombined with TRBJ1-1; the D gene remains uncertain. The receptor comes from an adult in good health and CMV-seropositive. The CDR3 has the sequence CASSVTGMNTEAFF. The DNA sequence is as follows: TGTGCCAGCAGTGTTACGGGTATGAACACTGAAGCTTTCTTT.